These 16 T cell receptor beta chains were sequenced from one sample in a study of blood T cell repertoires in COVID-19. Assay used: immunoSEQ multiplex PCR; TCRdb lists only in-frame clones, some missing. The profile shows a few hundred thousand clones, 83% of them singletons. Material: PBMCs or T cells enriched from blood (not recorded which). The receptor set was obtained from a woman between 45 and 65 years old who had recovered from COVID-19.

The CDR3 reads CASSTSIGAYSYEQYF. For the CDR3, the DNA is TGTGCCAGTAGTACCAGTATAGGAGCCTATTCCTACGAGCAGTACTTC. This chain uses TRBV19 with TRBJ2-7; D unclear. Germline loops: CDR1 LNHDA, CDR2 SQIVND (reference sequence). Trimming cost V 4 bases and J 1 base, with 17 bases left between them. The CDR3 extends over 16 amino acids.

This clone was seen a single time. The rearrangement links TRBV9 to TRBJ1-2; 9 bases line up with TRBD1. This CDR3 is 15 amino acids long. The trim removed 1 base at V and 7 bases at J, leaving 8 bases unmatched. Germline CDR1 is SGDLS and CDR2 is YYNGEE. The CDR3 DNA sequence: TGTGCCAGCAGCGTAAGCACTACAGGGGGCGGTGGCTACACCTTC. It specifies CASSVSTTGGGGYTF. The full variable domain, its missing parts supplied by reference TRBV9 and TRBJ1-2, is DSGVTQTPKHLITATGQRVTLRCSPRSGDLSVYWYQQSLDQGLQFLIQYYNGEERAKGNILERFSAQQFPDLHSELNLSSLELGDSALYFCASSVSTTGGGGYTFGSGTRLTVV.

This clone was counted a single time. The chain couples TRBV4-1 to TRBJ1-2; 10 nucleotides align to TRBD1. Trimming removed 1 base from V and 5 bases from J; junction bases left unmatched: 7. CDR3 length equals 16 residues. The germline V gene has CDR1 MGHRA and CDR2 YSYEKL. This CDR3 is CASSQAGGQGGYGYTF. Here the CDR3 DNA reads TGCGCCAGCAGCCAAGCTGGAGGACAGGGGGGATATGGCTACACCTTC.

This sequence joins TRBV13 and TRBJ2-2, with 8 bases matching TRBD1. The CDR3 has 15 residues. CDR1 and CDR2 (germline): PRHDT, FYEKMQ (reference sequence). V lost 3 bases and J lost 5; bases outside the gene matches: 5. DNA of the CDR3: TGTGCCAGCAGCTTGCGGACAGGGTGGACCGGGGAGCTGTTTTTT. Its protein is CASSLRTGWTGELFF.

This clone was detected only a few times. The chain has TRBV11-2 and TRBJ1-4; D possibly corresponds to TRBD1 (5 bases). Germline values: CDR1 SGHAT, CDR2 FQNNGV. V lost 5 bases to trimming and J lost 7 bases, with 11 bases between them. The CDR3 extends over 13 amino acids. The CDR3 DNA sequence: TGTGCCAGCAGCAGCTCCAGGGTTGAAAAACTGTTTTTT. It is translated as CASSSSRVEKLFF.

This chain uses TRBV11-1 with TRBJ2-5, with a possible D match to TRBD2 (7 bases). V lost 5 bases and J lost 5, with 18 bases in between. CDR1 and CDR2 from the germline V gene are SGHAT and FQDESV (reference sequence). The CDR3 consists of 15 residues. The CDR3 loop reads CASSLRGGAVETQYF. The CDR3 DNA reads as TGTGCCAGCAGCCTTAGGGGGGGGGCGGTGGAGACCCAGTACTTC.

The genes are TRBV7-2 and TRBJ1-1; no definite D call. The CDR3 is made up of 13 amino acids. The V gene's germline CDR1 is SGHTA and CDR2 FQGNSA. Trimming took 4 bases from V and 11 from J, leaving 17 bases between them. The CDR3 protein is CASSSTTPLGAFF. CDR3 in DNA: TGTGCCAGCAGCTCCACAACCCCCCTCGGGGCTTTCTTT.

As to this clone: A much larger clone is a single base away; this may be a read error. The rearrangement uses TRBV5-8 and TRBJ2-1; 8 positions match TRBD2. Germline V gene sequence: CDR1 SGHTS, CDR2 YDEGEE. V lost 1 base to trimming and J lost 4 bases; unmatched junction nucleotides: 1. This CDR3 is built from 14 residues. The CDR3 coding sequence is TGTGCCAGCAGCTTGACTAGCGGATACAATGAGCAGTTCTTC. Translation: CASSLTSGYNEQFF.

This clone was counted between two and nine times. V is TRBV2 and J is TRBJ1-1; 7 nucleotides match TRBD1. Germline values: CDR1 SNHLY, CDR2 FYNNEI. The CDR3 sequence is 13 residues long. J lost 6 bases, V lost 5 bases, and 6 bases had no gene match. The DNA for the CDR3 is TGTGCCAGCAGTAAACAGGGGTGGGCTGAAGCTTTCTTT. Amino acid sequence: CASSKQGWAEAFF.

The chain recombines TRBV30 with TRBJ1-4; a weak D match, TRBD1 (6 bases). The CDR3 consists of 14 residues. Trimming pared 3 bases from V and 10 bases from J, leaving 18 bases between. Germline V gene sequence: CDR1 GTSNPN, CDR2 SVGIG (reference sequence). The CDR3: CAWRTQGILGKLFF. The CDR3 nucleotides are TGTGCCTGGAGAACACAGGGAATTTTAGGAAAACTGTTTTTT.

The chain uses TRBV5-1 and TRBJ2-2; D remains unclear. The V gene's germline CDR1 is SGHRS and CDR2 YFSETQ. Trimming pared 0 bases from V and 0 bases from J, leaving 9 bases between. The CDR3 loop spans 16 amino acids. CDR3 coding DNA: TGCGCCAGCAGCTTGGAGACAATGGCGAACACCGGGGAGCTGTTTTTT. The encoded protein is CASSLETMANTGELFF.

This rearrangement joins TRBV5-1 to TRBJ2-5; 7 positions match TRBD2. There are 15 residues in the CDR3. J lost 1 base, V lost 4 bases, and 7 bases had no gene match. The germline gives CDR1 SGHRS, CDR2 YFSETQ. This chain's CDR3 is CASSGKGLPQETQYF. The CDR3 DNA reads TGCGCCAGCAGCGGAAAGGGACTACCCCAAGAGACCCAGTACTTC.

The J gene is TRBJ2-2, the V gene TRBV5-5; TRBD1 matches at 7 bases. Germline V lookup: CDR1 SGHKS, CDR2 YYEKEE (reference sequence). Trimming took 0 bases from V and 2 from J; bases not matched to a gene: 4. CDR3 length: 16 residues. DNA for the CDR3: TGTGCCAGCAGCTTGGGACAGGGACGAAACACCGGGGAGCTGTTTTTT. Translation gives CASSLGQGRNTGELFF.

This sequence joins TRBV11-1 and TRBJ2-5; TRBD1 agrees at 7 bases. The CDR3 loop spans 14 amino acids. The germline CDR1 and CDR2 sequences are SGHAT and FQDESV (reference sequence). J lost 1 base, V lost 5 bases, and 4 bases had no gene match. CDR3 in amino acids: CASSPRGIQETQYF. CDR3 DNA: TGTGCCAGCAGCCCCAGGGGGATCCAAGAGACCCAGTACTTC.

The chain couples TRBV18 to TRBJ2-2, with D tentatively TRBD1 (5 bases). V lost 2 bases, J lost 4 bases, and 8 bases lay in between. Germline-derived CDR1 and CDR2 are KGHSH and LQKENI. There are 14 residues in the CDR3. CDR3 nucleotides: TGTGCCAGCTCACCAGGACAATCCACCGGGGAGCTGTTTTTT. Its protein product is CASSPGQSTGELFF.

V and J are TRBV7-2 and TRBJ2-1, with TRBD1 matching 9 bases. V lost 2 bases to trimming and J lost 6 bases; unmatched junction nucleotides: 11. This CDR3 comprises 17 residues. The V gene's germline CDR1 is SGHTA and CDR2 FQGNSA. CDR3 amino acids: CASSLSRLPGQGNEQFF. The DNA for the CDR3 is TGTGCCAGCAGCTTATCACGGCTTCCGGGACAGGGCAATGAGCAGTTCTTC.